This TCR beta chain was sequenced in a study of T cells after yellow fever vaccination (dated by TCRdb to the late 2010s). About the full investigation: Libraries from fractions with low cell numbers were prepared with the SMART-Seq v4 Ultra Low Input RNA kit. Blood was collected at multiple timepoints before and after primary and secondary immunization, and bulk PBMC replicates and cell subsets were isolated. To follow T-cell clones before and after both primary and booster YFV17D yellow fever vaccination, bulk TCR alpha and beta repertoires underwent longitudinal sequencing. The cohort comprised two healthy male donors, one aged 18 to 30 and one aged 30 to 40 years.

This clonotype was detected many times. Its cognate antigen has yet to be identified. Per-nucleotide qualities are absent, and no much larger clonotype sits a single base away. Read against the paper, the sample's treatment or condition label means: live attenuated yellow fever vaccine strain. A standard Ficoll-Paque protocol was used to isolate PBMCs from peripheral blood. Dynabeads CD4 and CD8 positive selection kits were used to isolate the CD4 and CD8 T-cell fractions. TriZol was used to extract RNA from bulk PBMCs, CD4 and CD8 fractions, and dextramer-positive and dextramer-negative fractions. The germline V gene encodes CDR1 DFQATT and CDR2 SNEGSKA (reference sequence). The cysteine opens and the phenylalanine closes a CDR3 of 15 amino acids. The CDR3 DNA has 45 bases and is translated from base 1. V sheds 3 bases and J sheds 5 bases, leaving 20 bases between their ends. TCR cDNA was synthesized by 5'RACE template switching, which introduced a universal primer site and unique molecular identifiers. cDNA synthesis was primed from both the TCR alpha and TCR beta constant segments. Library amplification used two PCR steps, and the second PCR step added sample barcodes and sequencing adapters. Sequencing of libraries was performed on Illumina HiSeq 2500 (2x100 bp) or NovaSeq (2x150 bp). In the paper's pipeline: MIGEC handled demultiplexing of reads and collapsing into UMI consensus sequences, while MiXCR performed V(D)J alignment. Clonotypes responding to the vaccine were identified with edgeR on replicate PBMC samples, with the criteria of FDR below 0.01 and a log2 fold change above 5 up to day 15. Each bulk clonotype received a CD4 or CD8 identity based on whether the sequenced CD4 or CD8 repertoire contained that clonotype at higher abundance. The public reads were reanalyzed by TCRdb: fastp trimming at Q25, MiXCR alignment, in-frame beta chains only. Entries that share a CDR3 protein sequence are merged under the most common genes and DNA. The V and J calls were not made by the authors but by TCRdb's processing. A total of some 120,000 distinct CDR3 sequences appear in this sample, under 9% of them only once. In total, the top ten clones hold about 25% of the sample.

The paper's findings and limits, for the study overall: Computational filtering was required because FACS-sorted repertoires could contain abundant contaminating clonotypes from the bulk population. Because only a couple of donors were included in the study, the extent to which the findings can be generalized is limited. Compared with the primary T-cell response, the secondary T-cell response was weaker but faster, peaking on day 5 rather than day 15. A small share of clonotypes occurred in both CD4 and CD8 compartments, likely arising from convergent recombination. Most clones expanded after primary vaccination were re-detected after the booster (about 95% of CD4 and approximately 88% of CD8), suggesting broad memory maintenance.

The TCR originated in a man under 40 who received the YFV17D yellow fever vaccine. The chain links TRBV20-1 with TRBJ2-7; the D gene is possibly TRBD1, with 6 bases matching. The source material was CD8+ T cells sorted from PBMCs, sampled 45 days after the yellow fever booster vaccination. This receptor has the CDR3 CSASSPRGSMDEQYF. The DNA reads TGCAGTGCTAGTAGCCCAAGGGGGAGCATGGACGAGCAGTACTTC.